These 5 T cell receptor beta chains were all obtained from the same sample, sequenced in a study of T cell responses to AZD1222 COVID-19 vaccine. Method: immunoSEQ multiplex PCR; TCRdb's copy keeps in-frame clones and lacks some. The table shows approximately 130,000 clones, with 93% occurring only once. Sequenced here: peripheral blood, sampled on day 0 of AZD1222 vaccination. The receptors derive from an adult in good health.

This chain uses TRBV9 with TRBJ1-2; possibly TRBD1 for D (5 bases). The CDR3 contains 12 residues. Germline V lookup: CDR1 SGDLS, CDR2 YYNGEE. V lost 0 bases and J lost 5, with 5 bases in between. The CDR3 region is CASSVEGYGYTF. In DNA, the CDR3 is TGTGCCAGCAGCGTAGAGGGGTATGGCTACACCTTC.

The CDR3 reads CASSLAPGAFF. The CDR3 DNA sequence: TGTGCCAGCAGCTTAGCCCCGGGAGCTTTCTTT. This sequence joins TRBV7-9 and TRBJ1-1, with D unresolved. Trimming cost V 0 bases and J 10 bases, with 6 bases left between them. CDR3 length: 11 amino acids. Germline CDR1 is SEHNR and CDR2 is FQNEAQ (reference sequence).

The rearrangement links TRBV2 to TRBJ2-7; the D is unclear. Trimming pared 4 bases from V and 3 bases from J, leaving 10 bases between. The CDR3 totals 13 residues. Germline-derived CDR1 and CDR2 are SNHLY and FYNNEI. CDR3 nucleotides: TGTGCCAGCAGTGCCGACCGCGTCTACGAGCAGTACTTC. Translating it yields CASSADRVYEQYF.

The rearrangement uses TRBV5-1 and TRBJ2-1, with D unresolved. Germline V lookup: CDR1 SGHRS, CDR2 YFSETQ. Trimming took 0 bases from V and 6 from J, leaving 7 bases between them. The CDR3 is 13 residues long. The CDR3 sequence: CASSLDFRNEQFF. CDR3 bases: TGCGCCAGCAGCTTGGATTTCCGCAATGAGCAGTTCTTC.

The chain couples TRBV7-2 to TRBJ2-1; 8 bases are shared with TRBD2. Germline V gives CDR1 SGHTA, CDR2 FQGNSA. There are 16 residues in the CDR3. V dropped 4 bases and J dropped 3; count of bases not matched to a gene: 8. The CDR3 nucleotides read TGTGCCAGCAGCTACCGGGCGGGGGGCGGCTACAATGAGCAGTTCTTC. This codes for CASSYRAGGGYNEQFF.